This T cell receptor beta chain came from a study of identical twins. Germline CDR1 is SGHRS and CDR2 is YFSETQ. The CDR3 totals 16 residues. The V segment lost 0 bases and the J segment 3 bases; nucleotides outside the gene matches: 9. TCRdb independently ran MiXCR on the 5' RACE reads; one entry per CDR3 protein. The repertoire holds 500,000 to 650,000 distinct CDR3 sequences, with roughly 6.6% as singletons. These data also formed part of another study, on yellow fever vaccine responses in identical twins.

This sequence was found in a young woman in good health. The chain couples TRBV5-1 to TRBJ2-7, with 7 bases fitting TRBD1. Sequencing was performed on PBMCs. The CDR3 DNA sequence: TGCGCCAGCAGCTTGGACACAGGGGATTTAGGCTACGAGCAGTACTTC. It codes for CASSLDTGDLGYEQYF.